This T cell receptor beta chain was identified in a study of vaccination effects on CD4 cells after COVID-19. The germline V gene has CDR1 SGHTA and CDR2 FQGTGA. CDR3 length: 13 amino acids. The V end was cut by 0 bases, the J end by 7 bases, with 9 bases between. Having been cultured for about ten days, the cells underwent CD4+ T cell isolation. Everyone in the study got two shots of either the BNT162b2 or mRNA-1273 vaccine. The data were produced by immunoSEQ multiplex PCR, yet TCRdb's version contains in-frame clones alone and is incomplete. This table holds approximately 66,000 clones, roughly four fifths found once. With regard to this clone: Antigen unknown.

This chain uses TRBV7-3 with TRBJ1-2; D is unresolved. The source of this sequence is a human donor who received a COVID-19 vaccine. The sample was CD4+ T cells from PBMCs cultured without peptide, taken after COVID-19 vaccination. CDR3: CASSLTSTSGYTF. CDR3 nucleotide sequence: TGTGCCAGCAGCTTAACCTCCACCTCTGGCTACACCTTC. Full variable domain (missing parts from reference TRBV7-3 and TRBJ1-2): GAGVSQTPSNKVTEKGKYVELRCDPISGHTALYWYRQSLGQGPEFLIYFQGTGAADDSGLPNDRFFAVRPEGSVSTLKIQRTERGDSAVYLCASSLTSTSGYTFGSGTRLTVV.